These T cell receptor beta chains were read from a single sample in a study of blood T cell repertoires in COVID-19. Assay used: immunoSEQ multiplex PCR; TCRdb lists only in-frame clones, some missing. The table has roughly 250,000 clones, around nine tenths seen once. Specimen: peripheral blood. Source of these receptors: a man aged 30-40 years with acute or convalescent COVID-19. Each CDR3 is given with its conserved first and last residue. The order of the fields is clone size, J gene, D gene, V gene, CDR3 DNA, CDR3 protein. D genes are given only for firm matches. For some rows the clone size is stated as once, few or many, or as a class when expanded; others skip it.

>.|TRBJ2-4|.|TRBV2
TGTGCCAGCAGTGGGCGCGCAGGGGAAAACATTCAGTACTTC
CASSGRAGENIQYF
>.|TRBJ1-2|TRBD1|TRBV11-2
TGTGCCAGCAGCTCGCCGGGACAGGGGGCGCGAGGCTACACCTTC
CASSSPGQGARGYTF
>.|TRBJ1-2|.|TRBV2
TGTGCCAGTGGGGGCATGGACCGCTACACCTTC
CASGGMDRYTF
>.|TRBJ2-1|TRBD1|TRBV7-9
TGTGCCAGCAGCGCGACACAGGGGGATGAATACAATGAGCAGTTCTTC
CASSATQGDEYNEQFF
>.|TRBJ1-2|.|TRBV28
TGTGCCGCCCGGACCTCGACAGGTCCCTATGGCTACACCTTC
CAARTSTGPYGYTF
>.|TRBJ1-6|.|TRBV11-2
TGTGCCAGCAGCTTAAGTTTCCAGGGTGACTCACCCCTCCACTTT
CASSLSFQGDSPLHF
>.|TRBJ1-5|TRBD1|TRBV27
TGTGCCAGCAGTCTACAGGGGAGCAATCAGCCCCAGCATTTT
CASSLQGSNQPQHF
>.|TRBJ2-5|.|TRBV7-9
TGTGCCAGCAGCTTAACGGTGGGCCTTTCAGCCACGGGGGAGACCCAGTACTTC
CASSLTVGLSATGETQYF
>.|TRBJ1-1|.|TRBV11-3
TGTGCCAGCAGCTTAGATGGAGGGAACACTGAAGCTTTCTTT
CASSLDGGNTEAFF
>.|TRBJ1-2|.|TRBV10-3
TGTGCCGCTTGGTACGGGGGGCGCGATGGCTACACCTTC
CAAWYGGRDGYTF
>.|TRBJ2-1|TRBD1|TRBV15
TGTGCCACCAGCAGAGAAACCGGGACAGGGTACAATGAGCAGTTCTTC
CATSRETGTGYNEQFF
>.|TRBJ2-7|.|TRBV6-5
TGTGCCAGCAGTTTCGGGGCCTACGAGCAGTACTTC
CASSFGAYEQYF
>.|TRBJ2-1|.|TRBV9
TGTGCCAGCAGCGTTAGCAGGGTTAATGAGCAGTTCTTC
CASSVSRVNEQFF
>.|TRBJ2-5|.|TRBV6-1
TGTGCCAGCAGTGAAGCCCCCCAGGGGGAGACCCAGTACTTC
CASSEAPQGETQYF
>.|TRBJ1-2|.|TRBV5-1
TGCGCCAGCAGCTTTCAGGGGCGGATGGAAGGTGGCTACACCTTC
CASSFQGRMEGGYTF
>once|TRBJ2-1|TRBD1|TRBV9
TGTGCCAGCAGCGAAAAAAGGACAGGGACGACCTACAATGAGCAGTTCTTC
CASSEKRTGTTYNEQFF
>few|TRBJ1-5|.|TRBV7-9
TGTGCCAGCAGCTTAGGTAACACCCAGGAGCCCCAGCATTTT
CASSLGNTQEPQHF
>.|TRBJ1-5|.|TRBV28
TGTGCCAGCAGTTTTTCCAGGGTCAGCAATCAGCCCCAGCATTTT
CASSFSRVSNQPQHF
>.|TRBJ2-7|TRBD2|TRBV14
TGTGCCAGCAGCCAGCTAAGCGGGAGATCCTACGAGCAGTACTTC
CASSQLSGRSYEQYF
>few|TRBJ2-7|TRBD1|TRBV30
TGTGCCTGGAACGGACAGGACTACGAGCAGTACTTC
CAWNGQDYEQYF
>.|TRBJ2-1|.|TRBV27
TGTGCCAGCAGTTTATACGGGAGCCCGGTGAGTGAGCAGTTCTTC
CASSLYGSPVSEQFF
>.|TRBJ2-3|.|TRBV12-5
TGTGCTAGTGGTTCCAGGGGTAGGACAGATACGCAGTATTTT
CASGSRGRTDTQYF
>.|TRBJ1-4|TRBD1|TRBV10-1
TGCGCCAGCAGAAGACAGGGGGCGCCGGGAACTAATGAAAAACTGTTTTTT
CASRRQGAPGTNEKLFF
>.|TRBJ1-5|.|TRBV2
TGTGCCAGCAGTGAAGTGGCAGGTTCACAGCCCCAGCATTTT
CASSEVAGSQPQHF
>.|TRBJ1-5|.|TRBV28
TGTGCCGGATCGGGGAGAATGAGCAATCAGCCCCAGCATTTT
CAGSGRMSNQPQHF
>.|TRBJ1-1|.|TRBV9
TGTGCCAGCAGCGCACGGTTCTCAGCTTTCTTT
CASSARFSAFF